The 16 T cell receptor beta chains reported below all come from one sample, sequenced in a study of T cell responses to AZD1222 COVID-19 vaccine. Using immunoSEQ multiplex PCR, the repertoire was profiled, and TCRdb retains in-frame clones only, with some absent. Of nearly 110,000 clones in the sample, roughly 87% are singletons; the top ten hold about 5%. Sample: peripheral blood, taken 28 days after the second AZD1222 dose. The source is an adult who received the AZD1222 COVID-19 vaccine.

The gene calls are TRBV9 and TRBJ2-7; D is perhaps TRBD2 (6 bases). The CDR3 contains 13 residues. Germline V gene data show CDR1 as SGDLS and CDR2 as YYNGEE. V lost 0 bases and J lost 7, with 11 bases in between. DNA of the CDR3: TGTGCCAGCAGCGTAGCTACGGCGGGGGAGCAGTACTTC. Amino acids: CASSVATAGEQYF. Variable domain in full (rest from reference TRBV9 and TRBJ2-7): DSGVTQTPKHLITATGQRVTLRCSPRSGDLSVYWYQQSLDQGLQFLIQYYNGEERAKGNILERFSAQQFPDLHSELNLSSLELGDSALYFCASSVATAGEQYFGPGTRLTVT.

The chain recombines TRBV9 with TRBJ2-1; D remains unclear. CDR3 length: 15 residues. V dropped 3 bases and J dropped 7 bases, with 17 bases sitting between them. In germline, CDR1 is SGDLS, CDR2 YYNGEE. DNA for the CDR3: TGTGCCAGCAGCGCCCGACAAACGGGTGGGAATGAGCAGTTCTTC. Encoded protein: CASSARQTGGNEQFF.

The V and J genes are TRBV21-1 and TRBJ2-2; the DNA was not used to check the table's D call, TRBD1. TRBV21-1 corresponds to a pseudogene. The CDR3 has 17 residues. In DNA, the CDR3 is TGTGCCAGCAGCAAAGTTAGGACAGGGGGCAACACCGGGGAGCTGTTTTTT. Its translation is CASSKVRTGGNTGELFF.

The genes are TRBV15 and TRBJ2-1; tentatively, D is TRBD1 (6 bases). From germline, CDR1 is LNHNV and CDR2 YYDKDF (reference sequence). The CDR3 is 14 residues long. V dropped 0 bases and J dropped 8 bases, with 11 bases sitting between them. As DNA, the CDR3 is TGTGCCACCAGCAGAGACACAGGGAGCGATGAGCAGTTCTTC. This encodes CATSRDTGSDEQFF.

The V gene is TRBV5-1, the J gene TRBJ1-2; unclear D gene. From germline, CDR1 is SGHRS and CDR2 YFSETQ. Trimming left V 0 bases short and J 7 bases short, with 10 bases between. The CDR3 runs 13 residues. Here the CDR3 DNA reads TGCGCCAGCAGCTTGGGTCATGTGGCTGGCTACACCTTC. As protein: CASSLGHVAGYTF.

The chain is built from TRBV7-8 and TRBJ1-5, with 7 positions matching TRBD1. This CDR3 spans 16 amino acids. V lost 2 bases and J lost 1; bases outside the gene matches: 5. Germline V gives CDR1 SGHVS, CDR2 FQNEAQ. Here the CDR3 reads CASSLRGGQSNQPQHF. CDR3 nucleotides: TGTGCCAGCAGCTTACGGGGGGGACAGAGCAATCAGCCCCAGCATTTT.

The rearrangement links TRBV7-6 to TRBJ1-4, with D unresolved. Trimming took off 5 bases at V and 7 bases at J, with 17 bases between the two ends. CDR1 SGHVS and CDR2 FNYEAQ come from the germline V gene. The CDR3 is 15 amino acids. CDR3 in DNA: TGTGCCAGCAGCCCGATCGCCCCAGTAGGTGAAAAACTGTTTTTT. This gives the protein CASSPIAPVGEKLFF. Looking up the rest from reference TRBV7-6 and TRBJ1-4 gives the full variable domain: GAGVSQSPRYKVTKRGQDVALRCDPISGHVSLYWYRQALGQGPEFLTYFNYEAQQDKSGLPNDRFSAERPEGSISTLTIQRTEQRDSAMYRCASSPIAPVGEKLFFGSGTQLSVL.

The gene calls are TRBV10-3 and TRBJ1-1, with a tentative D call TRBD1 (5 bases). Germline CDR1 reads ENHRY; CDR2 reads SYGVKD. V was trimmed by 1 base and J by 7 bases, leaving 16 bases between them. This CDR3 has 15 amino acids. CDR3 amino acids: CAISELGHGKGEAFF. The CDR3 nucleotides read TGTGCCATCAGTGAGTTAGGACATGGGAAGGGTGAAGCTTTCTTT.

The rearrangement links TRBV9 to TRBJ2-5; 8 nucleotides align to TRBD1. The CDR3 sequence is 12 residues long. Per germline, CDR1 SGDLS and CDR2 YYNGEE. J was trimmed by 2 bases and V by 8 bases; bases with no gene match: 2. This chain's CDR3 is CASGTGQETQYF. The CDR3 DNA reads as TGTGCCAGTGGGACAGGACAAGAGACCCAGTACTTC. The variable domain in full, with the rest retrieved from reference TRBV9 and TRBJ2-5, is DSGVTQTPKHLITATGQRVTLRCSPRSGDLSVYWYQQSLDQGLQFLIQYYNGEERAKGNILERFSAQQFPDLHSELNLSSLELGDSALYFCASGTGQETQYFGPGTRLLVL.

This rearrangement joins TRBV5-1 to TRBJ1-4; 8 bases are shared with TRBD1. CDR3 length: 15 amino acids. Germline V lookup: CDR1 SGHRS, CDR2 YFSETQ. The ends lost 2 bases at V and 8 bases at J; junction bases unmatched: 8. The CDR3 is CASSLGGTGGEKLFF. The CDR3 nucleotides read TGCGCCAGCAGCTTAGGCGGGACAGGAGGCGAAAAACTGTTTTTT.

V and J are TRBV5-1 and TRBJ2-7, with D perhaps TRBD1 or TRBD2 (5 bases each). V was cut by 4 bases and J by 1 base, with 15 bases left in between. CDR1 is SGHRS, CDR2 YFSETQ, per germline. The CDR3 totals 15 residues. CDR3 sequence (DNA): TGCGCCAGCAGCGACGGGACCCCTCCTTCCTACGAGCAGTACTTC. Residues: CASSDGTPPSYEQYF.

The rearrangement uses TRBV19 and TRBJ2-1, with D perhaps TRBD1 (5 bases). The length of the CDR3 is 15 residues. V was cut by 8 bases and J by 2 bases, with 16 bases left in between. The germline V gene encodes CDR1 LNHDA and CDR2 SQIVND (reference sequence). The chain's CDR3 is CASQYPGHPYNEQFF. In DNA form, the CDR3 reads TGTGCCAGTCAGTATCCCGGACACCCCTACAATGAGCAGTTCTTC.

The V and J genes are TRBV19 and TRBJ1-2; D gene ambiguous. The CDR3 is 12 residues long. Germline loops: CDR1 LNHDA, CDR2 SQIVND (reference sequence). V was trimmed by 5 bases and J by 8 bases, leaving 12 bases between them. In DNA form, the CDR3 reads TGTGCCAGTAGTCCCGGACCCAGAGGCTACACCTTC. Protein product: CASSPGPRGYTF.

Note on this clone: The identical CDR3 is also encoded by other nucleotide sequences in the sample. CDR3 nucleotides: TGTGCCAGCAGCCTCTCCAGGACAGATACGCAGTATTTT. Residues: CASSLSRTDTQYF. The chain has TRBV7-2 and TRBJ2-3; the D is unclear. The CDR3 length is 13 residues. Trimming left V 5 bases short and J 3 bases short, with 9 bases between. CDR1 and CDR2 (germline): SGHTA, FQGNSA.

This chain joins TRBV5-1 and TRBJ2-2; 7 positions agree with TRBD2. This CDR3 has 16 residues. Trimming took 4 bases from V and 1 from J; bases not matched to a gene: 7. Germline CDR1 reads SGHRS; CDR2 reads YFSETQ. The CDR3 coding sequence is TGCGCCAGCAGCCTTACGGCTAGCGGGAACACCGGGGAGCTGTTTTTT. Translating it yields CASSLTASGNTGELFF.

V usage is TRBV7-2 and J usage is TRBJ1-5; 8 bases map to TRBD1. Trimming cost V 5 bases and J 4 bases; bases outside gene matches: 7. The CDR3 contains 15 residues. Germline-derived CDR1 and CDR2 are SGHTA and FQGNSA. In DNA, the CDR3 is TGTGCCAGCAGCGCATGGACAGGGCCAAATCAGCCCCAGCATTTT. It specifies CASSAWTGPNQPQHF. Based on the CDR3 plus reference TRBV7-2 and TRBJ1-5, the full variable domain is GAGVSQSPSNKVTEKGKDVELRCDPISGHTALYWYRQSLGQGLEFLIYFQGNSAPDKSGLPSDRFSAERTGGSVSTLTIQRTQQEDSAVYLCASSAWTGPNQPQHFGDGTRLSIL.